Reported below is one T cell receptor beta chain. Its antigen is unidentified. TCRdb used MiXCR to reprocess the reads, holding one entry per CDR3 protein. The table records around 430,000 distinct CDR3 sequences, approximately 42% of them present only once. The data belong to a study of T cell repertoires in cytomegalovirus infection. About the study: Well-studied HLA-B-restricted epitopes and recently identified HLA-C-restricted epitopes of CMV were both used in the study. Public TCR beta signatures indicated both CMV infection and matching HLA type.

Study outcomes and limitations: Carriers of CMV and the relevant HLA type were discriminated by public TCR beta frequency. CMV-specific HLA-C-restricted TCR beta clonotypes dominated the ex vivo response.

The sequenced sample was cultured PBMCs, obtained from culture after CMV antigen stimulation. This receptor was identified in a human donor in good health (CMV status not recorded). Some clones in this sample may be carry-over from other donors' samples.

The CDR3, as DNA: TGTGCCAGCAGTTTCGACTACTTGAACTCTAAGTCTGGGGCCAACGTCCTGACTTTC. This translates into CASSFDYLNSKSGANVLTF. The V call is TRBV12-3 or TRBV12-4, the J call TRBJ2-6, with D perhaps TRBD2 (5 bases). The CDR3 has 19 residues. V dropped 3 bases and J dropped 1 base, with 19 bases sitting between them.